Here is one T cell receptor beta chain with its context. The antigen is unknown. This specimen comes from a study of blood T cells in healthy people across ages. General study results and limits: While age rose, TCR beta diversity per million T cells dropped in a roughly linear way. Unknown donor CMV status possibly confounded expanded clonotype changes. Whereas aged donors had fewer naive CD4+ cells, long-lived donors had more of them and higher diversity.

The CDR3 length is 15 residues. The germline V and J ends were trimmed by 1 base and 0 bases, with 9 bases remaining between them. Germline V gives CDR1 MNHEY, CDR2 SMNVEV (reference sequence). A sample-barcoded 5' primer and a J-beta primer mix were used in a second PCR of roughly 6 to 11 cycles. MiXCR, run by TCRdb on the 5' RACE reads, gives a single entry per CDR3 protein. Of 1.5 million to 1.8 million distinct CDR3 sequences in the sample, about 42% were seen once. The sequencing sample was made of blood. The sequence was obtained from a woman between 18 and 29 years old in good health. The chain couples TRBV27 to TRBJ1-1; possible D gene TRBD1, 5 bases. CDR3 sequence (DNA): TGTGCCAGCAGTTTATACGGGGGTCTGAACACTGAAGCTTTCTTT. Protein sequence: CASSLYGGLNTEAFF.